This TCR beta chain was obtained from a study of PD-1 blockade in mismatch repair-deficient tumors. Study overall: Patients had 12 mismatch repair-deficient cancer types, all previously treated and progressing.

Overall study results and limits: Tumor-resident clones, often undetectable pretreatment in blood, expanded then contracted after pembrolizumab.

Libraries were prepared by immunoSEQ multiplex PCR; TCRdb keeps only in-frame clonotypes and omits some of them. Of some 100,000 clones listed, over 65% are singletons. In regard to this clone: Its target is unknown.

All patients were mismatch repair deficient, assessed by either PCR or immunohistochemistry. The sequencing used peripheral blood, collected about 33 weeks after starting pembrolizumab. The sequence came from an adult with mismatch repair-deficient cancer.

The CDR3 bases are TGTGCTAAGCTCCGACTTGGGACCCAGTACTTC. This codes for CAKLRLGTQYF. The chain uses TRBV7-2 and TRBJ2-5; D remains unclear. The length of the CDR3 is 11 residues. Looked up from germline, CDR1 is SGHTA and CDR2 is FQGNSA.